This record covers a single T cell receptor beta chain. Using immunoSEQ multiplex PCR, the repertoire was profiled, and TCRdb retains in-frame clones only, with some absent. The table includes 90,000 to 120,000 clones, roughly nine tenths detected once. The data were taken from a study of blood T cell repertoires in COVID-19. In the study overall: PBMCs, B-cell-depleted T cells, or T cells were the source of the cDNA or gDNA that made up the material.

V was pared by 2 bases and J by 4 bases, with 14 bases between. CDR1 is MNHNS, CDR2 SASEGT, per germline. This CDR3 spans 15 amino acids. Specimen: peripheral blood. V is TRBV6-1 and J is TRBJ1-2; D unclear. The sequence came from a human donor in a cohort sampled during active COVID-19. CDR3 in amino acids: CASSEFGRHFYGYTF. DNA for the CDR3: TGTGCCAGCAGTGAATTTGGCAGACACTTCTATGGCTACACCTTC.